Listed below are T cell receptor beta chains from one sample, sequenced in a study of control samples from healthy donors and cancer patients. Produced via immunoSEQ multiplex PCR; TCRdb's table is partial and in-frame only. The sample carries about 110,000 clones, approximately 82% recorded once. The sequenced sample was blood. These receptors all stem from a man younger than 30 in good health. Each CDR3 is given with its conserved first and last residue. The D gene is left open where the match is weak. Size is omitted from some rows. Given values are once, few, many or a class for expanded clones.

TRBJ2-3	.	TRBV11-3	TRBD2	CASSREGRVDTQYF	TGTGCCAGCAGTCGTGAAGGGAGGGTGGATACGCAGTATTTT
TRBJ2-3	.	TRBV5-5	TRBD1	CASSSYLDRPSTDTQYF	TGTGCCAGCAGTTCATACTTGGACAGGCCTAGCACAGATACGCAGTATTTT
TRBJ2-5	.	TRBV18	TRBD1	CASSPGTGSVETQYF	TGTGCCAGCTCACCGGGGACAGGGTCGGTAGAGACCCAGTACTTC
TRBJ2-2	.	TRBV19	TRBD1	CASSRSRTGVTGELFF	TGTGCCAGTAGTCGGTCTAGGACAGGGGTAACCGGGGAGCTGTTTTTT
TRBJ1-6	once	TRBV12-2	.	CASRLVGQGLVGFYNSPLHF	TGTGCAAGTCGCTTAGTTGGACAGGGGCTCGTCGGATTCTATAATTCACCCCTCCACTTT
TRBJ1-5	.	TRBV28	TRBD1	CATKPTGARNQPQHF	TGTGCCACCAAACCAACAGGGGCGCGAAATCAGCCCCAGCATTTT
TRBJ2-7	.	TRBV29-1	.	CSVPVEGYEQYF	TGCAGCGTCCCCGTTGAGGGGTACGAGCAGTACTTC
TRBJ1-6	few	TRBV6-2/TRBV6-3	.	CASSSPVGLGNSPLHF	TGTGCCAGCAGTTCCCCGGTTGGTCTAGGAAATTCACCCCTCCACTTT
TRBJ2-7	.	TRBV5-5	.	CASSLDGPYEQYF	TGTGCCAGCAGCTTGGACGGACCCTACGAGCAGTACTTC
TRBJ2-2	.	TRBV27	.	CASSLSWGTGELFF	TGTGCCAGCAGTTTATCTTGGGGTACCGGGGAGCTGTTTTTT
TRBJ1-6	few	TRBV7-2	.	CASSNPGSPLHF	TGTGCCAGCAGCAACCCCGGGTCACCCCTCCACTTT
TRBJ2-2	many	TRBV27	.	CASSLKAGVTGELFF	TGTGCCAGCAGTTTAAAGGCAGGGGTCACCGGGGAGCTGTTTTTT
TRBJ1-6	few	TRBV3-1/TRBV3-2	.	CASSLGEGWYNSPLHF	TGTGCCAGCAGCCTCGGGGAGGGGTGGTATAATTCACCCCTCCACTTT
TRBJ2-3	.	TRBV15	.	CATSKDYGVDTQYF	TGTGCCACCAGCAAGGATTACGGGGTAGATACGCAGTATTTT
TRBJ1-4	.	TRBV4-3	.	CASSQNPTAGLSTNEKLFF	TGCGCCAGCAGCCAAAATCCCACGGCAGGACTTTCAACTAATGAAAAACTGTTTTTT
TRBJ2-3	.	TRBV19	.	CASSSRTSTDTQYF	TGTGCCAGTAGTAGTCGGACTAGCACAGATACGCAGTATTTT
TRBJ2-3	.	TRBV9	TRBD2	CASSRASGHTDTQYF	TGTGCCAGCAGCCGGGCTAGCGGTCACACAGATACGCAGTATTTT